One sample yielded the 25 T cell receptor beta chains listed below, sequenced in a study of T cell responses to AZD1222 COVID-19 vaccine. Some clones are missing from TCRdb's copy, which holds only in-frame ones; the method was immunoSEQ multiplex PCR. In the table there are about 99,000 clones, about nine tenths of which are singletons. The material sequenced was peripheral blood, taken 28 days after the second AZD1222 dose. The receptor set was obtained from an adult who received the AZD1222 COVID-19 vaccine.

The genes are TRBV19 and TRBJ1-2; no definite D call. Germline V gene sequence: CDR1 LNHDA, CDR2 SQIVND (reference sequence). This CDR3 comprises 14 residues. V was cut by 7 bases and J by 4 bases, with 16 bases left in between. The CDR3 loop is CASTPVVGSYGYTF. CDR3 in DNA: TGTGCCAGTACCCCGGTGGTGGGTAGCTATGGCTACACCTTC.

The chain has TRBV5-1 and TRBJ2-1; 13 bases match TRBD2. The CDR3 is 17 amino acids. The V and J ends lost 4 bases and 2 bases, in that order; junction bases with no gene match: 6. CDR1 and CDR2 from the germline V gene are SGHRS and YFSETQ. The CDR3 DNA reads TGCGCCAGCAGCGAAACTAGCGGGAGGGCCGCCTACAATGAGCAGTTCTTC. Translation gives CASSETSGRAAYNEQFF.

V and J are TRBV5-4 and TRBJ1-6; tentative D call: TRBD1 (5 bases). The CDR3 contains 15 residues. Trimming cost V 5 bases and J 4 bases, with 13 bases left between them. Germline V lookup: CDR1 SGHNT, CDR2 YYREEE (reference sequence). The CDR3 is CASRPGTEYNSPLHF. CDR3 DNA sequence: TGTGCCAGCAGACCTGGGACGGAGTATAATTCACCCCTCCACTTT.

The genes are TRBV7-2 and TRBJ1-6; no definite D call. CDR3 length equals 17 residues. Looked up from germline, CDR1 is SGHTA and CDR2 is FQGNSA. V dropped 1 base and J dropped 9 bases, with 19 bases sitting between them. CDR3 nucleotides: TGTGCCAGCAGCTTAGAGTTTAGGGTTCACTGGGGTTCACCCCTCCACTTT. Translating it yields CASSLEFRVHWGSPLHF.

The J gene is TRBJ1-2, the V gene TRBV9; a weak D match, TRBD1 (5 bases). V lost 3 bases and J 1 base, leaving 13 bases between the germline ends. This CDR3 is 15 amino acids long. Per germline, CDR1 SGDLS and CDR2 YYNGEE. As DNA, the CDR3 is TGTGCCAGCAGCGAAGGATCAGGGCTTAACTATGGCTACACCTTC. Amino acids: CASSEGSGLNYGYTF.

Note on this clone: Germline and junction disagree at one end, which may indicate a read error. This chain connects TRBV6-1 to TRBJ2-1; D perhaps matches TRBD2 (6 bases). This CDR3 spans 16 amino acids. Germline V CDR1 and CDR2: MNHNS, SASEGT. This chain's CDR3 is CASREEGGGNVGEQFF. The CDR3 DNA reads TGTGCCAGCAGGGAAGAAGGAGGCGGGAATGTTGGTGAGCAGTTCTTC.

The J gene is TRBJ2-6, the V gene TRBV18, with a weak D call TRBD2 (6 bases). V was pared by 4 bases and J by 0 bases, with 16 bases between. This CDR3 is 18 amino acids long. The V gene's germline CDR1 is KGHSH and CDR2 LQKENI. CDR3 in DNA: TGTGCCAGCTCACTCAACCAGGACGGGAGCTCTGGGGCCAACGTCCTGACTTTC. Amino acids: CASSLNQDGSSGANVLTF. The full variable domain, rest sourced from reference TRBV18 and TRBJ2-6, is NAGVMQNPRHLVRRRGQEARLRCSPMKGHSHVYWYRQLPEEGLKFMVYLQKENIIDESGMPKERFSAEFPKEGPSILRIQQVVRGDSAAYFCASSLNQDGSSGANVLTFGAGSRLTVL.

The chain uses TRBV29-1 and TRBJ2-2; weak D call: TRBD2 (5 bases). Trimming pared 6 bases from V and 3 bases from J, leaving 11 bases between. The CDR3 is made up of 13 amino acids. In germline, CDR1 is SQVTM, CDR2 ANQGSEA. CDR3 nucleotides: TGCAGCGTCGAACGGGGATACACCGGGGAGCTGTTTTTT. Translation: CSVERGYTGELFF.

This chain uses TRBV7-6 with TRBJ2-5, with 7 bases that match TRBD1. Losses at the gene ends were 5 bases for V and 0 bases for J; bases not matched to a gene: 6. This CDR3 region has 15 residues. CDR1 SGHVS and CDR2 FNYEAQ come from the germline V gene. In nucleotides, the CDR3 is TGTGCCAGCAGCAGGGGACAGCCCTACCAAGAGACCCAGTACTTC. Translated: CASSRGQPYQETQYF.

The chain links TRBV7-2 to TRBJ1-4, with TRBD1 as a possible D gene (6 bases). The V and J ends lost 5 bases and 0 bases respectively, with 10 bases between them. Germline-derived CDR1 and CDR2 are SGHTA and FQGNSA. CDR3 length equals 15 residues. Here the CDR3 reads CASSPDSTTNEKLFF. CDR3 bases: TGTGCCAGCAGCCCGGACAGCACAACTAATGAAAAACTGTTTTTT.

This rearrangement joins TRBV28 to TRBJ1-4; possible D gene TRBD1, 5 bases. Germline assignment: CDR1 MDHEN and CDR2 SYDVKM. V shed 5 bases and J shed 0 bases, with 7 bases lying between them. CDR3 length: 14 amino acids. The DNA for the CDR3 is TGTGCCAGCAGTCAAGGGGCAACTAATGAAAAACTGTTTTTT. Translated, it gives CASSQGATNEKLFF.

The genes are TRBV7-9 and TRBJ1-2, with 9 bases fitting TRBD1. There are 13 residues in the CDR3. The J segment lost 2 bases and the V segment lost 6 bases, leaving 1 base of the junction unmatched. CDR1 is SEHNR and CDR2 is FQNEAQ in the germline V gene (reference sequence). CDR3 nucleotides: TGTGCCAGCAGGGGGACAGGGAACTATGGCTACACCTTC. Amino acids: CASRGTGNYGYTF.

This chain joins TRBV7-7 and TRBJ2-5, with D possibly being TRBD1 or TRBD2 (5 bases each). The CDR3 is 14 amino acids. CDR1 is SSHAT, CDR2 FNYEAQ, per germline (reference sequence). The ends were cut back, 4 bases at V and 5 bases at J, with 14 bases in the middle. This CDR3 is CASSSNGARETQYF. The DNA for the CDR3 is TGTGCCAGCAGCTCCAACGGGGCCCGGGAGACCCAGTACTTC.

V and J are TRBV7-9 and TRBJ1-5, with D possibly matching TRBD1 (5 bases). V was cut by 10 bases and J by 1 base, with 11 bases left in between. CDR3 length: 13 residues. The germline gives CDR1 SEHNR, CDR2 FQNEAQ (reference sequence). The DNA for the CDR3 is TGTGCCATTGGAGGGGACAGCAATCAGCCCCAGCATTTT. The encoded protein is CAIGGDSNQPQHF. Using reference TRBV7-9 and TRBJ1-5 for the parts outside the CDR3, the full variable domain is DTGVSQNPRHKITKRGQNVTFRCDPISEHNRLYWYRQTLGQGPEFLTYFQNEAQLEKSRLLSDRFSAERPKGSFSTLEIQRTEQGDSAMYLCAIGGDSNQPQHFGDGTRLSIL.

The chain carries TRBV9 and TRBJ2-2; the match to TRBD2 covers 13 bases. Germline assignment: CDR1 SGDLS and CDR2 YYNGEE. The CDR3 runs to 16 residues. V shed 4 bases, J shed 7 bases, and the junction held 7 bases outside the gene matches. CDR3: CASSIGTSGTYGELFF. In DNA, the CDR3 is TGTGCCAGCAGCATCGGGACTAGCGGGACTTACGGGGAGCTGTTTTTT.

This clone has just a few counts. The chain uses TRBV6-6 and TRBJ1-6; D is unclear. Trimming pared 11 bases from V and 7 bases from J, leaving 15 bases between. This CDR3 has 13 residues. CDR1 and CDR2 from the germline V gene are MNHNY and SVGAGI (reference sequence). CDR3 bases: TGTGCCGCTACCGGGCCCTTAAATTCACCCCTCCACTTT. Translation: CAATGPLNSPLHF.

CDR3 amino acids: CASRQTGTLPQHF. The DNA for the CDR3 is TGTGCCAGCAGACAGACAGGAACTCTGCCCCAGCATTTT. This rearrangement joins TRBV12-3 or TRBV12-4 to TRBJ1-5; tentatively, D is TRBD1 (6 bases). V shed 6 bases and J shed 9 bases, with 15 bases lying between them. CDR3 length: 13 amino acids.

In this sample, this clone turned up once. V usage is TRBV19 and J usage is TRBJ2-2; D might be TRBD1 (5 bases). V dropped 3 bases and J dropped 4 bases, with 12 bases sitting between them. Per germline, CDR1 LNHDA and CDR2 SQIVND (reference sequence). This CDR3 is 15 amino acids long. The CDR3 nucleotides read TGTGCCAGTAGTATCCAAAGGGGTGGCACCGGGGAGCTGTTTTTT. This codes for CASSIQRGGTGELFF.

The chain carries TRBV27 and TRBJ1-1; D is ambiguous. The CDR3 is 13 amino acids. The germline V gene has CDR1 MNHEY and CDR2 SMNVEV (reference sequence). Trimming stripped 2 bases from V and 6 bases from J, with 10 bases between. The CDR3 region has the DNA TGTGCCAGCAGTTTAGCCGCCGGGTCTGAAGCTTTCTTT. This translates into CASSLAAGSEAFF.

This chain links TRBV19 with TRBJ2-5; D not certain. CDR3 length equals 14 residues. V was cut by 0 bases and J by 5 bases, with 10 bases left in between. From germline, CDR1 is LNHDA and CDR2 SQIVND (reference sequence). CDR3 nucleotides: TGTGCCAGTAGTATAGAGGGCTTGGGGGAGACCCAGTACTTC. It translates to CASSIEGLGETQYF.

The rearrangement uses TRBV5-1 and TRBJ2-5, with D perhaps being TRBD1 or TRBD2 (6 bases each). In germline, CDR1 is SGHRS, CDR2 YFSETQ. V shed 2 bases and J shed 5 bases, with 16 bases lying between them. This CDR3 region has 15 residues. The chain's CDR3 is CASSFQQGREETQYF. CDR3 nucleotide sequence: TGCGCCAGCAGCTTTCAACAGGGACGGGAGGAGACCCAGTACTTC.

The chain uses TRBV6-6 and TRBJ1-5, with 9 bases that match TRBD1. J gave up 0 bases and V 2 bases, and 2 bases lay outside the gene matches. CDR3 length: 16 amino acids. Germline V gene sequence: CDR1 MNHNY, CDR2 SVGAGI (reference sequence). CDR3 amino acids: CASSYGGQGSNQPQHF. The CDR3 coding sequence is TGTGCCAGCAGTTACGGGGGACAGGGTAGCAATCAGCCCCAGCATTTT.

V is TRBV13 and J is TRBJ1-4; the D gene is possibly TRBD1 (5 bases). CDR3 length equals 15 residues. Germline-derived CDR1 and CDR2 are PRHDT and FYEKMQ (reference sequence). Trimming removed 6 bases at V and 8 bases at J, with 19 bases between. The CDR3: CASRRRGREGEKLFF. CDR3 nucleotides: TGTGCCAGCAGGCGGAGGGGCAGGGAAGGCGAAAAACTGTTTTTT.

On this clone: At one end the junction does not follow the germline gene, possibly because of a read error. This chain uses TRBV28 with TRBJ1-6, with no clear D. Germline assignment: CDR1 MDHEN and CDR2 SYDVKM. This CDR3 region has 12 residues. CDR3 coding DNA: TGTGCCAGCAGCTCCTTTAATTCACCCCTCCACTTT. The encoded protein is CASSSFNSPLHF.

This clone was seen more than once but under ten times. The chain combines TRBV28 with TRBJ1-1; tentative D call: TRBD1 (5 bases). The CDR3 is 17 amino acids. Germline CDR1 and CDR2: MDHEN and SYDVKM. Trimming cost V 2 bases and J 1 base, with 17 bases left between them. CDR3 DNA: TGTGCCAGCAGTTTAGGGGGGGTTTGGGCAGAGAACACTGAAGCTTTCTTT. As protein: CASSLGGVWAENTEAFF.